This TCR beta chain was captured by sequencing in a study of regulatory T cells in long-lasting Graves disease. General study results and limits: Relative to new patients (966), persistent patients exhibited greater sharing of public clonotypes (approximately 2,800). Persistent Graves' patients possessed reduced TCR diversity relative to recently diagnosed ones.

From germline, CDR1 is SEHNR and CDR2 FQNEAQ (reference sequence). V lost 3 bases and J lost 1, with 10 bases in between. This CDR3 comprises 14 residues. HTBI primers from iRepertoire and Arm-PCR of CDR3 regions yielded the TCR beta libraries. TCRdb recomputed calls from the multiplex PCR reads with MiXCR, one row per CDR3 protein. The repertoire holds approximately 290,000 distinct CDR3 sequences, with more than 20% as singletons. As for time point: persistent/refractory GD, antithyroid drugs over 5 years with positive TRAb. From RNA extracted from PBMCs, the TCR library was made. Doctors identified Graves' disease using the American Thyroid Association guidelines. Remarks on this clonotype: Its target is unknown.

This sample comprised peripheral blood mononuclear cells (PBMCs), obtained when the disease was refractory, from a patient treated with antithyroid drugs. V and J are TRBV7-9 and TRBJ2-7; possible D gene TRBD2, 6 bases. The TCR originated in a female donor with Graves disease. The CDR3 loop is CASSLTGESYEQYF. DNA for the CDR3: TGTGCCAGCAGCTTGACGGGAGAGTCCTACGAGCAGTACTTC.